The present T cell receptor beta chain was sequenced within a study of T cell responses to AZD1222 COVID-19 vaccine. The table came from immunoSEQ multiplex PCR; TCRdb's copy has only in-frame clones and leaves some out. Here the sample spans more than 100,000 clones, roughly 91% being singletons. Trimming left V 6 bases short and J 8 bases short, with 18 bases between. The CDR3 totals 15 residues. Germline CDR1 reads SGDLS; CDR2 reads YYNGEE. The sequencing used peripheral blood, collected 28 days after the second AZD1222 dose. V gene TRBV9 combines with J gene TRBJ1-6; perhaps TRBD1 as D (5 bases). The sequence came from an adult who received the AZD1222 COVID-19 vaccine. The CDR3 spells CASTHGGTTDSPLHF. The CDR3 region has the DNA TGTGCCAGCACCCATGGGGGGACCACGGATTCACCCCTCCACTTT.